This T cell receptor beta chain originates from a study of blood T cell repertoires in COVID-19. Using immunoSEQ multiplex PCR, the repertoire was profiled, and TCRdb retains in-frame clones only, with some absent. This sample yields approximately 300,000 clones, of which approximately 90% are seen a single time; roughly 6.3% belongs to the top ten. CDR1 is MNHEY, CDR2 SMNVEV, per germline (reference sequence). The CDR3 spans 14 residues. V was clipped by 4 bases and J by 9 bases, with 18 bases between them. Input material: peripheral blood. This chain joins TRBV27 and TRBJ2-5; D remains unclear. The source of this sequence is a woman in her 50s with COVID-19, enrolled during active disease. DNA for the CDR3: TGTGCCAGCAGTTCCCCGTACGTCGATCCGGCCCAGTACTTC. Amino acid sequence: CASSSPYVDPAQYF.